What follows is one T cell receptor (beta chain) and its context. 60 Vbeta and 13 Jbeta primers were used in PCR. Clones were sequenced by immunoSEQ multiplex PCR, and TCRdb holds only the in-frame ones, with some missing. In the table there are around 67,000 clones, around 61% of which are singletons. This sample was included in a study of cytomegalovirus exposure and HLA in healthy donors. CDR1 is SGHDT, CDR2 YYEEEE, per germline. This CDR3 is 14 amino acids long. V lost 2 bases and J 4 bases, leaving 12 bases between the germline ends. Sequenced input: PBMCs. The chain combines TRBV5-6 with TRBJ1-2, with D hard to call. This TCR was recovered from a woman in her forties or fifties in good health and CMV-seronegative. CDR3 in amino acids: CASSFLYQPYGYTF. The DNA of the CDR3 is TGTGCCAGCAGCTTCCTCTATCAACCCTATGGCTACACCTTC.